This TCR beta chain was sequenced in a study of CD8+ T cells in alopecia areata. The overall study: Each day, treated patients took oral tofacitinib twice, at 5 to 10 mg per dose. Study-wide points: Tofacitinib did not eliminate many expanded lesional clones from scalp or blood. Scalp clonality dropped significantly under tofacitinib, as did expanded CD8+ top-100 clones.

This clone has more than one count but fewer than ten. The antigen is not known. Treatment reported: oral pan-JAK inhibitor, 5-10 mg twice daily. cDNA prepared by RNA extraction and subsequent reverse transcription served as the template for sequencing. The protocol was immunoSEQ multiplex PCR, while the TCRdb copy is restricted to in-frame clones and leaves out a portion. The data contain about 190,000 clones, roughly three fifths of them singletons. The V gene lost 3 bases and the J gene lost 4 bases, with 12 bases spanning the gap. The germline V gene has CDR1 SQVTM and CDR2 ANQGSEA. This CDR3 contains 13 residues.

The receptor was isolated from a human donor with alopecia areata. V usage is TRBV29-1 and J usage is TRBJ1-2; possible D gene TRBD1, 6 bases. The source was CD4+ T cells sorted from blood, collected at week 4, from a patient treated with tofacitinib. In nucleotides, the CDR3 is TGCAGCGTTGAGGACAGACGCAGCTATGGCTACACCTTC. Translation: CSVEDRRSYGYTF. The entire variable domain, with the rest obtained from reference TRBV29-1 and TRBJ1-2, is as follows: SAVISQKPSRDICQRGTSLTIQCQVDSQVTMMFWYRQQPGQSLTLIATANQGSEATYESGFVIDKFPISRPNLTFSTLTVSNMSPEDSSIYLCSVEDRRSYGYTFGSGTRLTVV.